This is a list of T cell receptor beta chains from one sample in a study of T cell responses to AZD1222 COVID-19 vaccine. The data were produced by immunoSEQ multiplex PCR, yet TCRdb's version contains in-frame clones alone and is incomplete. The sample lists some 75,000 clones, more than 70% occurring once. The source material was peripheral blood, sampled on day 0 of AZD1222 vaccination. The origin of the receptors is an adult in good health. The CDR3 runs from the conserved cysteine through the conserved F or W. Fields, in order: V gene, J gene, clone size, D gene, CDR3 DNA, CDR3 protein. The D gene is left open where the match is weak. A clone size is listed for some rows: how often the clone was seen (once, few, many), or a class if it is expanded.

>TRBV6-5|TRBJ2-7|-|TRBD2
TGTGCCAGTATACTAGCGGGAGGCCTCACCTACGAGCAGTACTTC
CASILAGGLTYEQYF
>TRBV5-1|TRBJ2-5|-|TRBD2
TGCGCCAGCAGCCCCTCGTTGGGACTAGCGGAGTTAGAGACCCAGTACTTC
CASSPSLGLAELETQYF
>TRBV2|TRBJ1-6|-|-
TGTGCCAGCAGTGAGTCAGGTTCACCCCTCCACTTT
CASSESGSPLHF
>TRBV7-8|TRBJ2-5|-|-
TGTGCCAGCAGGTTAGCAGAGACCCAGTACTTC
CASRLAETQYF
>TRBV7-2|TRBJ2-2|-|-
TGTGCCAGCAGCTCCAGGACATTCTCCACCGGGGAGCTGTTTTTT
CASSSRTFSTGELFF
>TRBV5-1|TRBJ2-2|-|-
TGCGCCAGCAGCTTGGTCGGGGGCGCGAACACCGGGGAGCTGTTTTTT
CASSLVGGANTGELFF
>TRBV7-9|TRBJ2-7|once|TRBD2
TGTGCCAGCAGCCCGGGGGCGGGAGGGCCTCGGGAGCAGTACTTC
CASSPGAGGPREQYF
>TRBV10-2|TRBJ2-5|-|TRBD1
TGCGCCAGCAGTCCCGGGACAGGGGTTGAGACCCAGTACTTC
CASSPGTGVETQYF
>TRBV6-6|TRBJ1-1|once|-
TGTGCCAGCACCCAGGGTCAGTTGAACACTGAAGCTTTCTTT
CASTQGQLNTEAFF
>TRBV10-2|TRBJ2-2|many|-
TGCGCCAGCAGGGCCCTCCAAGCCGGGGAGCTGTTTTTT
CASRALQAGELFF
>TRBV11-2|TRBJ2-3|-|-
TGTGCCAGCAGCTCGGTGAGGGGAGATACGCAGTATTTT
CASSSVRGDTQYF
>TRBV5-1|TRBJ2-2|-|-
TGCGCCAGCGGTGGCGTGGGAACCGGGGAGCTGTTTTTT
CASGGVGTGELFF
>TRBV2|TRBJ1-1|-|-
TGTGCCAGCAGTGAAGTGGGGGGCACTGAAGCTTTCTTT
CASSEVGGTEAFF
>TRBV19|TRBJ2-1|-|TRBD1
TGTGCCAGTAGTATAGAGGGACAGGGGTACAATGAGCAGTTCTTC
CASSIEGQGYNEQFF
>TRBV16|TRBJ1-3|few|TRBD1
TGTGCCAGCAGCCACCGACAGGGTTCTGGAAACACCATATATTTT
CASSHRQGSGNTIYF
>TRBV28|TRBJ2-1|-|-
TGTGCCAGCAGCGAACTCTATGAGCAGTTCTTC
CASSELYEQFF
>TRBV10-3|TRBJ1-6|-|-
TGTGCCATCAGTGAGGTCGCGGCAGGGTATAGTTCACCCCTCCACTTT
CAISEVAAGYSSPLHF
>TRBV28|TRBJ1-5|-|-
TGTGCCAGCATCAATGCAGGGACCTTAAGGCAGCCCCAGCATTTT
CASINAGTLRQPQHF
>TRBV7-2|TRBJ2-3|-|-
TGTGCCAGCAGATATCTCCGCGGTTCGCAGTATTTT
CASRYLRGSQYF
>TRBV30|TRBJ1-2|-|-
TGTGCCTGGAGCCTCGCTCGGGAGAGGGGCTACACCTTC
CAWSLARERGYTF
>TRBV6-5|TRBJ2-5|-|TRBD2
TGTGCCAGCAGATCCACTAGCGCCACCCAAGAGACCCAGTACTTC
CASRSTSATQETQYF
>TRBV5-1|TRBJ1-2|once|-
TGCGCCAGCAACGAACAGGGACGCGACTATGGCTACACCTTC
CASNEQGRDYGYTF
>TRBV14|TRBJ2-5|-|-
TGTGCCAGCAGCCAAGATTGGCGGCCGGAGACCCAGTACTTC
CASSQDWRPETQYF
>TRBV7-7|TRBJ2-5|once|-
TGTGCTAGCAGCCAGGGACTCCAAGAGACCCAGTACTTC
CASSQGLQETQYF
>TRBV6-5|TRBJ1-6|-|-
TGTGCCAGCAGTTCCTCGGGACGGGATAATTCACCCCTCCACTTT
CASSSSGRDNSPLHF
>TRBV14|TRBJ1-6|once|TRBD1
TGTGCCAGCAGCCAAGAAGGGACAGGGCTTTCACCCCTCCACTTT
CASSQEGTGLSPLHF
>TRBV5-1|TRBJ2-3|-|-
TGCGCCAGCAGTGCGGGGGCTAGCACAGATACGCAGTATTTT
CASSAGASTDTQYF
>TRBV25-1|TRBJ2-1|-|-
TGTGCCAGCAGTGTTACAGGGCCCTCATTAAAAGAGCAGTTCTTC
CASSVTGPSLKEQFF
>TRBV28|TRBJ1-4|-|-
TGTGCCAGCAGTTTTTGGACCGGGGATGAAAAACTGTTTTTT
CASSFWTGDEKLFF
>TRBV6-2/TRBV6-3|TRBJ2-3|-|TRBD2
TGTGCCAGCAGTCAGACTAGCGGGTCGCATACGCAGTATTTT
CASSQTSGSHTQYF
>TRBV19|TRBJ2-2|-|TRBD1
TGTGCCAGTAGTTTCCGGGACAGGGGTCCCGGGGAGCTGTTTTTT
CASSFRDRGPGELFF
>TRBV3-1/TRBV3-2|TRBJ2-6|-|TRBD2
TGTGCCAGCAGCAAAAGACTAGCGGGGCCCGCCTCTGGGGCCAACGTCCTGACTTTC
CASSKRLAGPASGANVLTF
>TRBV29-1|TRBJ1-5|few|-
TGCAGCGTTTTGGACTACCAGTATTCCCAGCATTTT
CSVLDYQYSQHF
>TRBV28|TRBJ2-2|-|-
TGTGCCAGCCTATTCTCGGGACACCTGAACACCGGGGAGCTGTTTTTT
CASLFSGHLNTGELFF
>TRBV10-1|TRBJ1-1|-|TRBD1
TGCGCCAGCAGAGCCGGGACAGGGCCGGACACTGAAGCTTTCTTT
CASRAGTGPDTEAFF
>TRBV10-2|TRBJ2-3|-|TRBD2
TGCGCCAGCAGTGAGAGGACTAGTAACGAAGGAGATACGCAGTATTTT
CASSERTSNEGDTQYF
>TRBV7-9|TRBJ2-3|-|TRBD1
TGTGCCAGCAGCCCCGGACAGGGCACAGATACGCAGTATTTT
CASSPGQGTDTQYF
>TRBV5-1|TRBJ2-2|-|-
TGCGCCAGCAGCTTGGGCGGCGGGGAGCTGTTTTTT
CASSLGGGELFF
>TRBV5-4|TRBJ1-2|-|-
TGTGCCAGCAGCTTGGACAGGGTGGAATATGGCTACACCTTC
CASSLDRVEYGYTF
>TRBV29-1|TRBJ1-2|-|-
TGCAGCGTTGGAGACCATTATGGCTACACCTTC
CSVGDHYGYTF
>TRBV28|TRBJ2-3|-|-
TGTGCCAGCAGCTACAAGACAGATACGCAGTATTTT
CASSYKTDTQYF
>TRBV24-1|TRBJ2-1|medium-sized|TRBD1
TGTGCCACCGCCCCGGGACAGGGTATCCATGAGCAGTTCTTC
CATAPGQGIHEQFF
>TRBV19|TRBJ1-3|-|-
TGTGCCAGTAGTACCCGGACGGTTGGAAACACCATATATTTT
CASSTRTVGNTIYF
>TRBV7-9|TRBJ2-3|-|TRBD2
TGTGCCAGCAGCGCAATAGGTTCGGGACTAGCAGTAGATACGCAGTATTTT
CASSAIGSGLAVDTQYF
>TRBV19|TRBJ1-5|-|-
TGTGCCAGTAGAGAGTATATGTCGGCCGCTAGGCCCCAGCATTTT
CASREYMSAARPQHF
>TRBV19|TRBJ2-7|once|-
TGTGCCAGTAGTTTCGATTGGACGACCTACGAGCAGTACTTC
CASSFDWTTYEQYF
>TRBV24-1|TRBJ1-4|-|TRBD1
TGTGCCACCTCCAACGCCGGGACAGGGGAGTATGAAAAACTGTTTTTT
CATSNAGTGEYEKLFF
>TRBV10-3|TRBJ1-4|-|-
TGTGCCATCAGTGATTCCGGAGGCAGAACAACTAATGAAAAACTGTTTTTT
CAISDSGGRTTNEKLFF
>TRBV7-8|TRBJ2-2|-|TRBD2
TGTGCCAGCAGCAAGAGAACGCAGCTACTAGCGGGGGGGAACACCGGGGAGCTGTTTTTT
CASSKRTQLLAGGNTGELFF
>TRBV3-1/TRBV3-2|TRBJ1-2|-|TRBD1
TGTGCCAGCAGCCGCCCTCGGGGACAGGGTGTAAAAAACTATGGCTACACCTTC
CASSRPRGQGVKNYGYTF
>TRBV2|TRBJ1-2|-|-
TGTGCCAGCAGTGGCGCAGGCGGTGGCTACACCTTC
CASSGAGGGYTF
>TRBV11-1|TRBJ1-2|-|-
TGTGCCAGCAGCCCGACGGTGAGGAACTATGGCTACACCTTC
CASSPTVRNYGYTF
>TRBV28|TRBJ2-7|-|-
TGTGCCAGCAGCCCACAGGGTACCGAGCAGTACTTC
CASSPQGTEQYF
>TRBV12-3/TRBV12-4|TRBJ1-4|-|-
TGTGCCACCTCTTCTCGGGGGGGCGGCCCGCTGTTT
CATSSRGGGPLF
>TRBV5-1|TRBJ2-1|few|TRBD2
TGCGCCAGCAGCCCGGGACTAGCGGAGCTCTCCTACAATGAGCAGTTCTTC
CASSPGLAELSYNEQFF